This T cell receptor (beta chain) was sequenced during a study of cytomegalovirus exposure and HLA in healthy donors. The CDR3 is 14 amino acids. The germline V and J ends were trimmed by 2 bases and 7 bases, with 11 bases remaining between them. From germline, CDR1 is MDHEN and CDR2 SYDVKM. Study outcomes and limitations: Presence/absence results assume similar sequencing depth per donor, which may not hold. Reportedly, TCR beta sequences accurately predicted HLA-A and HLA-B alleles in most subjects.

These donors, healthy bone marrow donors, were studied. As concerns this clone: The antigen is unknown.

PCR amplification relied on 60 Vbeta primers (plus 13 Jbeta primers). Generated by immunoSEQ multiplex PCR, the TCRdb table keeps only in-frame clones and is missing some. The profile covers roughly 200,000 clones, with 85% appearing a single time and less than 2.5% taken by the ten largest. This chain links TRBV28 with TRBJ2-2; D is uncertain. The clonotype comes from a woman aged 45-65 years in good health and CMV-seronegative. Sequencing was performed on PBMCs. CDR3 sequence reads: CASSLVTHNGELFF. The CDR3 region has the DNA TGTGCCAGCAGTTTAGTCACGCACAACGGGGAGCTGTTTTTT.